This T cell receptor (beta chain) was identified during a study of shared clonotypes between healthy human individuals (dated by TCRdb to about 2020). With respect to the entire study: A few men and a couple of women, aged 18 to 49 years, made up the cohort. For each donor, CD4 naive and CD4 memory were each given three plates, CD8 naive was given two plates, and CD8 memory was given one plate. The study deeply sequenced blood TCR repertoires of about five healthy adults to estimate repertoire size and the extent of clonotype sharing between individuals. Different laboratories and diverse techniques were used to prepare libraries and sequence TCR repertoires, to increase sequencing depth and limit assay-specific biases. Per donor, leukapheresis produced somewhere between about 0.94 and 9 billion PBMCs. What the work shows at the level of the full study, not this receptor alone: Pairwise subsampling indicated that sequencing depth was expected to affect the degree of clonotype sharing among donors. Clonotypes shared by all four sorted-subset donors showed higher generation probabilities than non-shared clonotypes. Sharing across a few donors was observed for about 5% of naive CD4, over 3% of naive CD8, 2% to 2.5% of memory CD4, and over 0.3% of memory CD8 clonotypes. Incomplete sequencing was indicated by rarefaction of sorted-subset datasets, despite the large sequencing depth. Larger estimated clonotype richness was generally found for naive subsets than for memory subsets. Because the study included only a small number of donors, the genetic and exposure-history diversity represented was limited. Sampling was limited to blood, and TCR repertoires in tissue likely differ from TCR repertoires in blood.

About this clone itself: Its cognate antigen has yet to be identified. Base qualities were left out, and no much larger clone turns up one base away.

TCR CDR3 regions were amplified from genomic DNA by multiplex PCR using the deep immunoSEQ assay. Extracted genomic DNA from each cell subset was distributed evenly across all wells of several immunoSEQ 96-well plates, and each plate was treated as a replicate. For sorted subsets, each replicate PCR was loaded with about 0.2 ug genomic DNA, equivalent to about 33,000 T cell genomes. Purified libraries were measured with a Qubit 3.0 fluorometer, size-checked on a Bioanalyzer 2100, and measured again with the KAPA Library Quantification kit. Every immunoSEQ 96-well plate was sequenced on a separate single-read 150-cycle Illumina NextSeq 550 flow cell. In the original analysis: Because only junctional sequences without quality scores were contained in the immunoSEQ output, filtering matching that applied to full-length reads could not be performed. Sequences were annotated with PyIR, a Python wrapper for IgBLAST v1.9, and V/J genes and CDR3 were assigned using IMGT germline references. Any read was removed if the V/J assignment was weak (E-value above 1e-6), the CDR3 was missing, or the read contained stop codons, out-of-frame junctions, or ambiguous translated residues. V3J clonotypes were defined as sequences sharing an identical inferred V gene, J gene, and CDR3 amino acid sequence. Percentage overlap between repertoires was computed as shared unique clonotypes divided by the size of the smaller repertoire. Three approaches were used to assess repertoire richness: RTK rarefaction, the Chao1 estimator, and Recon v2.1 estimates of unobserved clonotypes. OLGA was used to compute generation probabilities for all TCRbeta clonotypes that the gDNA method yielded from a few donors. TCRdb mirrors the immuneACCESS table, restricted to in-frame sequences. Some clones are absent from its copies; in checked studies, under half trace to an unresolved V gene, and the reason for the others is unknown. V and J calls and clone size are given by that table; D and trimming were obtained from the DNA. The sample table contains over a million clones; only one count was recorded for about 80% of them. The top ten hold about 1.5% of the sample.

Healthy HIV-negative adults with no recently reported acute infections or vaccinations were included as donors. Every donor was a Caucasian adult living in Nashville, Tennessee, USA. Magnetic negative selection was used to enrich CD4+ T cells, after which naive cells were positively selected on CD45RA and the negative fraction became the memory subset. Blood was collected by leukapheresis, and PBMCs were isolated by Ficoll-Histopaque density gradient centrifugation and then cryopreserved in liquid nitrogen vapor phase. Analytical flow cytometry was used to check the purity and quantity of every magnetically sorted T cell population. Genomic DNA was isolated from each sorted fraction and quantified by UV absorbance on a Nanodrop 2000c. Taken from the germline V gene, the CDR1 and CDR2 loops are SGHTA and FQGNSA. Its CDR3 holds 15 amino acids, cysteine through phenylalanine. Solely the CDR3 DNA is kept, with 45 bases framed from the first base. V is pared back by 5 bases and J by 6 bases, with 19 bases lying between the germline termini.

Rearrangement joined TRBV7-2 to TRBJ1-1, with no confidently assigned D gene. The TCR sequence derives from a man between 18 and 35 years old in good health. Sequencing was done on a sample of memory CD4+ T cells sorted from blood. The cell subset or site label, as the study defines it: CD45RA-negative fraction. This receptor has the CDR3 CASSPQSRVEAEAFF. Read as DNA, the sequence is TGTGCCAGCAGCCCCCAAAGTAGGGTGGAGGCTGAAGCTTTCTTT.